Listed below are T cell receptor beta chains from one sample, sequenced in a study of T-cell memory formation after mild COVID-19. TCRdb recomputed calls from the 5' RACE reads with MiXCR, one row per CDR3 protein. The table records around 250,000 distinct CDR3 sequences, 15% of them present only once. Sequenced sample: PBMCs or a T cell subset sorted from them (not recorded which). The receptor set was obtained from an adult woman who had mild COVID-19 (a few samples of this study predate the infection). Cell type and time point are not known. Both conserved end residues are part of each CDR3. The D gene is left open where the match is weak.

V gene	J gene	D gene	CDR3 protein
TRBV30	TRBJ2-7	TRBD1	CASVPRTGYEQYF
TRBV16	TRBJ1-1	TRBD1	CASSQTQGGTEAFF
TRBV7-2	TRBJ1-5	NA	CASSLANNQPQHF
TRBV12-3/TRBV12-4	TRBJ1-1	NA	CASSLSRFWGTEAFF
TRBV7-9	TRBJ2-2	NA	CASSTTGANTGELFF
TRBV24-1	TRBJ2-1	NA	CATSQDNEQFF
TRBV12-3/TRBV12-4	TRBJ1-1	NA	CASSFRGVDTEAFF
TRBV20-1	TRBJ2-2	NA	CSARDPSGLNTGELFF
TRBV5-1	TRBJ1-5	NA	CASSPAGTNSNQPQHF
TRBV29-1	TRBJ1-1	NA	CSVRGNTEAFF
TRBV20-1	TRBJ1-1	TRBD1	CSARDGAGGTEAFF